This is a list of T cell receptor beta chains from one sample in a study of blood T cell repertoires in COVID-19. Sequenced by immunoSEQ multiplex PCR; TCRdb stores in-frame clones only, minus some. The repertoire consists of some 75,000 clones, with 80% occurring once and the leading ten covering roughly 12%. The sample was peripheral blood. The receptors were sampled from a man aged 50-60 years with COVID-19, enrolled during active disease. The CDR3 runs from the conserved cysteine through the conserved F or W. Fields, in order: D gene, clone size, J gene, V gene, CDR3 DNA, CDR3 protein. A D gene is named only where the DNA matches it firmly. Clone size, where shown, is once, few, many, or a class for clones that have expanded.

>NA|NA|TRBJ1-5|TRBV10-3
TGTGCCATCAGTGAGTCAGAGGGCGGGAGCAATCAGCCCCAGCATTTT
CAISESEGGSNQPQHF
>NA|NA|TRBJ2-1|TRBV9
TGTGCCAGCAGCGCGGGACACAGTCCCTACAATGAGCAGTTCTTC
CASSAGHSPYNEQFF
>NA|NA|TRBJ2-7|TRBV9
TGTGCCAGCAGCCTTTCGGGGGAGGTTCCCTACGAGCAGTACTTC
CASSLSGEVPYEQYF
>TRBD1|NA|TRBJ2-1|TRBV27
TGTGCCAGCAGTTTAAGGGGGCGCAGCTCCTACAATGAGCAGTTCTTC
CASSLRGRSSYNEQFF
>TRBD1|few|TRBJ1-6|TRBV7-8
TGTGCCAGCAGCTCCCGGGACAGGGCCCGATCACCCCTCCACTTT
CASSSRDRARSPLHF
>TRBD1|NA|TRBJ1-2|TRBV5-1
TGCGCCAGCAGCTTGAGCCCGACAGGGGGCTTCGGCTACACCTTC
CASSLSPTGGFGYTF
>NA|NA|TRBJ1-2|TRBV3-1/TRBV3-2
TGTGCCAGCAGCCAGTTACAGGGTGGTGGCTACACCTTC
CASSQLQGGGYTF
>TRBD2|once|TRBJ2-3|TRBV7-8
TGTGCCAGCAGCTTTTTCCCGCGGGAGGTGGGCACAGATACGCAGTATTTT
CASSFFPREVGTDTQYF
>NA|NA|TRBJ1-2|TRBV2
TGTGCCAGCAGTGTCAAGACGGAGTACAACTATGGCTACACCTTC
CASSVKTEYNYGYTF
>TRBD1|NA|TRBJ1-1|TRBV5-6
TGTGCCAGCAGCTCGACGGGACAGATGATAACTGAAGCTTTCTTT
CASSSTGQMITEAFF
>TRBD1|NA|TRBJ1-4|TRBV5-1
TGCGCCAGCAGCCCGGGACAGCATAATGAAAAACTGTTTTTT
CASSPGQHNEKLFF
>TRBD2|NA|TRBJ2-1|TRBV4-2
TGTGCCAGCAGGTCCGAGCGGGGCTCCTACAATGAGCAGTTCTTC
CASRSERGSYNEQFF
>TRBD1|once|TRBJ1-1|TRBV4-1
TGCGCCAGCAGCCAAGGGACAGGGGGGGTTTACACTGAAGCTTTCTTT
CASSQGTGGVYTEAFF
>TRBD2|NA|TRBJ2-1|TRBV18
TGTGCCAGCTCACCACCTAGCGGGAGGGCCGGAGAGCAGTTCTTC
CASSPPSGRAGEQFF
>NA|NA|TRBJ1-2|TRBV20-1
TGCAGCAGCGATCTAGACTATGGCTACACCTTC
CSSDLDYGYTF
>TRBD1|NA|TRBJ1-5|TRBV27
TGTGCCAGCAGTTACATCGGGACAGGGACCAATCAGCCCCAGCATTTT
CASSYIGTGTNQPQHF
>TRBD1|NA|TRBJ1-1|TRBV29-1
TGCAGCGTCCCGACAGGGCAGAACACTGAAGCTTTCTTT
CSVPTGQNTEAFF
>TRBD1|once|TRBJ2-5|TRBV6-2/TRBV6-3
TGTGCCAGCAGTTACTCGAGACAGGGCCTAAAGACCCAGTACTTC
CASSYSRQGLKTQYF
>TRBD2|few|TRBJ2-2|TRBV19
TGTGCCAGCATGACTAGCGGGAGGGCCCTAACCGGGGAGCTGTTTTTT
CASMTSGRALTGELFF
>NA|NA|TRBJ1-1|TRBV19
TGTGCCAGTAGTCGCCGGGGGGTTGCGATGAACACTGAAGCTTTCTTT
CASSRRGVAMNTEAFF
>NA|NA|TRBJ2-2|TRBV5-1
TGCGCCAGCAGCTTGGGACAGGTATACACCGGGGAGCTGTTTTTT
CASSLGQVYTGELFF
>NA|NA|TRBJ1-1|TRBV29-1
TGCAGCGTTGATTCGGGGAACACTGAAGCTTTCTTT
CSVDSGNTEAFF
>TRBD1|NA|TRBJ1-2|TRBV19
TGTGCCAGTACCAGACAGGGCGTCGATGGCTACACCTTC
CASTRQGVDGYTF
>NA|NA|TRBJ1-1|TRBV28
TGTGCCAGCAGTTTGGCAGGGGCCAGGTACACTGAAGCTTTCTTT
CASSLAGARYTEAFF
>NA|NA|TRBJ2-1|TRBV19
TGTGCCAGTAGGCCGCCCCAGGTTTCCTCCTACAATGAGCAGTTCTTC
CASRPPQVSSYNEQFF
>TRBD2|NA|TRBJ2-1|TRBV19
TGTGCCAGTAGTATAATAGCGGGAGCCCGACGGGGGAATGAGCAGTTCTTC
CASSIIAGARRGNEQFF
>NA|NA|TRBJ2-1|TRBV4-3
TGCGCCAGCAGCCAGGGCCCCTACAATGAGCAGTTCTTC
CASSQGPYNEQFF
>TRBD1|NA|TRBJ2-5|TRBV5-1
TGCGCCAGCAGCGTCGGGACAGACCAAGAGACCCAGTACTTC
CASSVGTDQETQYF
>NA|NA|TRBJ1-2|TRBV28
TGTGCCAGCAGTTCCTTACTTTTAGACAGGAATTATGGCTACACCTTC
CASSSLLLDRNYGYTF
>TRBD1|once|TRBJ2-5|TRBV11-2
TGTGCCAGCAGCTTAGGGGGACAGGCTTCCCAGTACTTC
CASSLGGQASQYF